This is a list of T cell receptor beta chains from one sample in a study of shared clonotypes between healthy human individuals. Sequencing was performed with immunoSEQ multiplex PCR; in TCRdb, only in-frame clones are kept and a portion is missing. The table includes around 500,000 clones, around 80% detected once. What was sequenced was PBMCs. These receptor sequences come from a woman aged 35 to 49 in good health. Some clones in this sample may be carry-over from other donors' samples. CDR3s include the opening cysteine and the closing phenylalanine or tryptophan. The order of the fields is CDR3 DNA, CDR3 protein, V gene, J gene, D gene, clone size. The D gene is left open where the match is weak. Size is stated for part of the rows, as once, few or many counts, or as a class when the clone is expanded.

CDR3 DNA: TGTGCCAGCAGTTCGATCTCTGGGGCCAACGTCCTGACTTTC; CDR3 protein: CASSSISGANVLTF; V gene: TRBV7-8; J gene: TRBJ2-6; D gene: NA; clone size: few
CDR3 DNA: TGTGCCAGCAGCCTCGGAGGGGGCTTATACGAGCAGTACTTC; CDR3 protein: CASSLGGGLYEQYF; V gene: TRBV11-3; J gene: TRBJ2-7; D gene: NA; clone size: NA
CDR3 DNA: TGTGCCAGCAGCCCTAAGGGACTCGACTCGGAGACCCAGTACTTC; CDR3 protein: CASSPKGLDSETQYF; V gene: TRBV7-2; J gene: TRBJ2-5; D gene: NA; clone size: NA
CDR3 DNA: TGTGCCAGCAGCGGGTCTGGCGGGAGCTCCTACAATGAGCAGTTCTTC; CDR3 protein: CASSGSGGSSYNEQFF; V gene: TRBV28; J gene: TRBJ2-1; D gene: TRBD2; clone size: NA
CDR3 DNA: TGTGCCAGCAGGGTCAGCCTGACCGATCAGCCCCAGCATTTT; CDR3 protein: CASRVSLTDQPQHF; V gene: TRBV28; J gene: TRBJ1-5; D gene: NA; clone size: NA
CDR3 DNA: TGCAGCGTAGCCCTAGCGGGGGGCTCCTACAATGAGCAGTTCTTC; CDR3 protein: CSVALAGGSYNEQFF; V gene: TRBV29-1; J gene: TRBJ2-1; D gene: TRBD2; clone size: NA
CDR3 DNA: TGTGCCAGCAGCTTGCAACAGGAAGAGACCCAGTACTTC; CDR3 protein: CASSLQQEETQYF; V gene: TRBV5-4; J gene: TRBJ2-5; D gene: NA; clone size: NA
CDR3 DNA: TGCGCCAGCAGCCAAGTACCGGGGGCTCTGAAGACTAGCGGGAAAGAGACCCAGTACTTC; CDR3 protein: CASSQVPGALKTSGKETQYF; V gene: TRBV4-1; J gene: TRBJ2-5; D gene: TRBD2; clone size: NA
CDR3 DNA: TGCGCCAGCAGCCAAGCCCCCGATTCGGGGCGGGAAGAAAAACTGTTTTTT; CDR3 protein: CASSQAPDSGREEKLFF; V gene: TRBV4-3; J gene: TRBJ1-4; D gene: NA; clone size: NA
CDR3 DNA: TGTGCCAGCAGCGTAGGGAAGGGATCCAAAGCGCAAGAGACCCAGTACTTC; CDR3 protein: CASSVGKGSKAQETQYF; V gene: TRBV9; J gene: TRBJ2-5; D gene: NA; clone size: NA
CDR3 DNA: TGTGCCAGCAGGGTAGGGGGGGTAGCCTACAATGAGCAGTTCTTC; CDR3 protein: CASRVGGVAYNEQFF; V gene: TRBV28; J gene: TRBJ2-1; D gene: NA; clone size: NA